This T cell receptor (beta chain) was sequenced in a study of blood T cell repertoires in COVID-19. For the study at large: Samples of COVID-19 (acute and convalescent) were obtained from the United States, Italy and Spain. The analysed material was cDNA or gDNA that came from T cells, B-cell-depleted T cells, or PBMCs.

Generated by immunoSEQ multiplex PCR, the TCRdb table keeps only in-frame clones and is missing some. The table shows 150,000 to 200,000 clones, with 70% to 90% occurring only once. Trimming took 6 bases from V and 4 from J, leaving 19 bases between them. Germline V gives CDR1 MDHEN, CDR2 SYDVKM. The CDR3 has 16 residues. Recovered status applied to Cohort 3 donors who had two consecutive negative PCRs. It also applied to those with clearance or with symptom resolution. The source is a woman between 18 and 29 years old who had recovered from COVID-19. The sequencing sample was made of PBMCs or T cells enriched from blood (not recorded which). The rearrangement links TRBV28 to TRBJ2-1; D is possibly TRBD1 (6 bases). CDR3 DNA sequence: TGTGCCAGCAGCCCAACAGGGTTTGGGTATTACAATGAGCAGTTCTTC. Translation gives CASSPTGFGYYNEQFF.